This entry concerns a single T cell receptor beta chain. With 0 bases clipped from V and 3 bases from J, the junction kept 7 bases outside the gene matches. The CDR3 has 17 amino acids. Germline CDR1 reads SGHRS; CDR2 reads YFSETQ. The data were taken from a study of blood T cell repertoires in COVID-19. As originally analysed: The authors estimated nucleated cell counts from reference gene primer amplification. Measured with immunoSEQ multiplex PCR; TCRdb has only the in-frame clones, and not every one. The V and J calls and clone size were taken over from that table, and D and trimming were inferred from the DNA. Of some 60,000 clones in the sample, roughly 93% were seen once.

This TCR derives from a human donor in a cohort sampled during active COVID-19. The rearrangement joins TRBV5-1 to TRBJ2-7; 12 bases map to TRBD1. The sample taken for sequencing was peripheral blood. The DNA of the CDR3 is TGCGCCAGCAGCTTGGCTACCGGGACAGGGGGCTACTACGAGCAGTACTTC. Translation gives CASSLATGTGGYYEQYF.